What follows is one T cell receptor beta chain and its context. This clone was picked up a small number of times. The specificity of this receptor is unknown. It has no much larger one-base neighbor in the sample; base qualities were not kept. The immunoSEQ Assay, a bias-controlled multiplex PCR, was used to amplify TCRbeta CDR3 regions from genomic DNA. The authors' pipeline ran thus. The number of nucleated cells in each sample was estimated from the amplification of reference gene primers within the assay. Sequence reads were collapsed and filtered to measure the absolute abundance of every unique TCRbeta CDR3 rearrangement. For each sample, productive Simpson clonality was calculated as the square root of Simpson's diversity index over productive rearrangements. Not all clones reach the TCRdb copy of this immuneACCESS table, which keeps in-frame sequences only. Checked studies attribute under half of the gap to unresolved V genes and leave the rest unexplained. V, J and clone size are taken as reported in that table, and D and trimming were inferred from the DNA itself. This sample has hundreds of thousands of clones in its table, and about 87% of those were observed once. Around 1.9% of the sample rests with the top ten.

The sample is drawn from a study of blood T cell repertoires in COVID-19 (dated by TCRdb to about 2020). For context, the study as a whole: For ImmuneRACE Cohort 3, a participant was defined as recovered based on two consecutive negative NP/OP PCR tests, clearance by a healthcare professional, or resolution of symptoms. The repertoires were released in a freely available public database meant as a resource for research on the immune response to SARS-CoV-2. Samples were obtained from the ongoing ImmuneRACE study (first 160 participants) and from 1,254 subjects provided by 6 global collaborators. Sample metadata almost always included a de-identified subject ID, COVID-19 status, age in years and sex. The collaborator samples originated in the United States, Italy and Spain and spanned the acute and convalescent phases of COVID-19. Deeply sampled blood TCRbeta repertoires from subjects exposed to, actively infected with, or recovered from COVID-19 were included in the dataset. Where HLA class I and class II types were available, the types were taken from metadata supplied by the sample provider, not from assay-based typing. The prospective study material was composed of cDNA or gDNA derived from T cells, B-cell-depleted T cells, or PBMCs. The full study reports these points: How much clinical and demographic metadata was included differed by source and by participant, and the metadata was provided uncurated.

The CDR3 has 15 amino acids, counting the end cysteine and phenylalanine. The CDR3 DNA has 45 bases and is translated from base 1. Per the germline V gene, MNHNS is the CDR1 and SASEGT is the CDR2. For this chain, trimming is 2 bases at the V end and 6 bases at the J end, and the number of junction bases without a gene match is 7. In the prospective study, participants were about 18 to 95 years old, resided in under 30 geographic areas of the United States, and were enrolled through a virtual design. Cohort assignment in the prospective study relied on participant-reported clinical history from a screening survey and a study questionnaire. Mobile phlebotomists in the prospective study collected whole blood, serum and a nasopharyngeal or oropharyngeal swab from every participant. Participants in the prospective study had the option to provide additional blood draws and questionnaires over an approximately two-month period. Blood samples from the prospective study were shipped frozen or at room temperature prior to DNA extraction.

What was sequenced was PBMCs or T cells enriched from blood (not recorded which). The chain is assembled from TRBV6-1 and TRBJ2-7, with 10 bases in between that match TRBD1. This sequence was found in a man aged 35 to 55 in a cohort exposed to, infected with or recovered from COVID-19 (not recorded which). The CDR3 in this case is CASSELADRGAEQYF. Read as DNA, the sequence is TGTGCCAGCAGTGAATTGGCGGACAGGGGGGCCGAGCAGTACTTC.